The 18 T cell receptor beta chains given below trace back to one sample, sequenced in a study of shared clonotypes between healthy human individuals. Measured with immunoSEQ multiplex PCR; TCRdb has only the in-frame clones, and not every one. Found here are under 1,100,000 clones, 78% of them singletons; the top ten hold roughly 0.62%. The specimen was memory CD4+ T cells from PBMCs. Subset of the sample: CD45RA-negative fraction. The receptors were sampled from a man between 18 and 29 years old in good health. Some clones in this sample may be carry-over from other donors' samples.

V usage is TRBV27 and J usage is TRBJ2-5; D uncertain. V gave up 3 bases and J gave up 4 bases, with 9 bases separating them. The CDR3 extends over 13 amino acids. Germline lookup yields CDR1 MNHEY and CDR2 SMNVEV (reference sequence). This CDR3 is CASSFKLGETQYF. CDR3 nucleotides: TGTGCCAGCAGTTTTAAGTTGGGAGAGACCCAGTACTTC.

The rearrangement joins TRBV2 to TRBJ1-1, with D unclear. CDR1 is SNHLY, CDR2 FYNNEI, per germline. V lost 10 bases and J 1 base, leaving 13 bases between the germline ends. The CDR3 extends over 13 amino acids. The CDR3 loop is CATVVIQNTEAFF. The CDR3 DNA reads as TGTGCCACAGTTGTGATCCAGAACACTGAAGCTTTCTTT.

The chain couples TRBV5-1 to TRBJ2-6, with 7 bases fitting TRBD1. Germline assignment: CDR1 SGHRS and CDR2 YFSETQ. V gave up 3 bases and J gave up 0 bases; unmatched junction bases: 0. The CDR3 runs 15 residues. This chain's CDR3 is CASSWDSSGANVLTF. CDR3 sequence (DNA): TGCGCCAGCAGCTGGGACAGCTCTGGGGCCAACGTCCTGACTTTC.

The rearrangement uses TRBV2 and TRBJ2-5; unclear D gene. Germline loops: CDR1 SNHLY, CDR2 FYNNEI. The V and J ends lost 8 bases and 4 bases respectively, with 14 bases between them. This CDR3 is built from 13 residues. CDR3 sequence: CASGVGIRETQYF. DNA for the CDR3: TGTGCCAGCGGGGTTGGGATACGAGAGACCCAGTACTTC. Filled out from reference TRBV2 and TRBJ2-5, the complete variable domain reads EPEVTQTPSHQVTQMGQEVILRCVPISNHLYFYWYRQILGQKVEFLVSFYNNEISEKSEIFDDQFSVERPDGSNFTLKIRSTKLEDSAMYFCASGVGIRETQYFGPGTRLLVL.

CDR3 sequence (DNA): TGCGCCAGTCGGGAGGGCACGGACACTGAAGCTTTCTTT. It encodes CASREGTDTEAFF. The chain employs TRBV5-1 and TRBJ1-1; D is undetermined. V lost 8 bases and J 3 bases, leaving 14 bases between the germline ends. The CDR3 consists of 13 residues. CDR1 is SGHRS and CDR2 is YFSETQ in the germline V gene.

The rearrangement links TRBV6-6 to TRBJ2-2, with D unresolved. V was shortened by 6 bases and J by 3 bases, with 14 bases between the two germline ends. Germline CDR1 and CDR2: MNHNY and SVGAGI (reference sequence). This CDR3 comprises 15 residues. CDR3 loop: CASSQLRPYTGELFF. CDR3 coding DNA: TGTGCCAGCAGCCAACTACGTCCTTACACCGGGGAGCTGTTTTTT.

This clone was observed once. This likely stems from a read error, as it lies one base from a far larger clone. The rearrangement joins TRBV7-9 to TRBJ2-7; 9 bases agree with TRBD2. Looked up from germline, CDR1 is SEHNR and CDR2 is FQNEAQ (reference sequence). This CDR3 region has 15 residues. The V and J ends lost 7 bases and 7 bases, in that order; junction bases with no gene match: 14. CDR3 region: CASNLTSGPQREQYF. The DNA for the CDR3 is TGTGCCAGCAACTTGACTAGCGGACCCCAACGGGAGCAGTACTTC.

The chain uses TRBV7-3 and TRBJ2-2, with D perhaps matching TRBD1 (6 bases). CDR1 SGHTA and CDR2 FQGTGA come from the germline V gene. Trimming pared 4 bases from V and 4 bases from J, leaving 16 bases between. The CDR3 totals 16 residues. Here the CDR3 reads CASSSQGQAGTGELFF. CDR3 DNA: TGTGCCAGCAGCTCCCAGGGGCAGGCTGGCACCGGGGAGCTGTTTTTT.

This clone occurred many times. J is TRBJ1-2 and V is TRBV6-1; D gene ambiguous. Per germline, CDR1 MNHNS and CDR2 SASEGT. V gave up 1 base and J gave up 8 bases, with 8 bases separating them. This CDR3 region has 12 residues. CDR3 sequence (DNA): TGTGCCAGCAGTGAAGGAGAAGTCGGCTACACCTTC. Translated: CASSEGEVGYTF.

The chain recombines TRBV18 with TRBJ2-1; 8 positions match TRBD1. CDR3 length: 14 residues. The ends lost 2 bases at V and 7 bases at J; junction bases unmatched: 4. Per germline, CDR1 KGHSH and CDR2 LQKENI. The DNA for the CDR3 is TGTGCCAGCTCACCAGAACAGGGGGAAAATGAGCAGTTCTTC. It specifies CASSPEQGENEQFF.

The chain combines TRBV6-5 with TRBJ1-3; D is perhaps TRBD1 (5 bases). Per germline, CDR1 MNHEY and CDR2 SVGAGI. The germline V and J ends were trimmed by 7 bases and 5 bases, with 15 bases remaining between them. This CDR3 region has 14 residues. CDR3 sequence (DNA): TGTGCCAGCACCGCGGGGGGGGATCGAAACACCATATATTTT. Protein product: CASTAGGDRNTIYF.

The chain has TRBV14 and TRBJ1-2, with a possible D match to TRBD1 (6 bases). This CDR3 is 18 amino acids long. In germline, CDR1 is SGHDN, CDR2 FVKESK. Trimming cost V 4 bases and J 6 bases, with 27 bases left between them. CDR3 amino acids: CASSRGTGSLQGYHGYTF. The CDR3 DNA reads TGTGCCAGCAGCCGCGGTACCGGATCCTTACAGGGTTATCATGGCTACACCTTC. The entire variable domain, with the rest obtained from reference TRBV14 and TRBJ1-2, is as follows: EAGVTQFPSHSVIEKGQTVTLRCDPISGHDNLYWYRRVMGKEIKFLLHFVKESKQDESGMPNNRFLAERTGGTYSTLKVQPAELEDSGVYFCASSRGTGSLQGYHGYTFGSGTRLTVV.

The chain employs TRBV11-1 and TRBJ2-2; weak D call: TRBD2 (6 bases). The V gene lost 3 bases and the J gene lost 0 bases, with 8 bases spanning the gap. The CDR3 totals 15 residues. Per the germline V gene, CDR1 is SGHAT and CDR2 is FQDESV (reference sequence). The CDR3, as DNA: TGTGCCAGCAGCTTCGGGACTTCGAACACCGGGGAGCTGTTTTTT. This sequence encodes CASSFGTSNTGELFF.

This clone has just a few counts. Being one base from a much bigger clone, this may be a read error. The same CDR3 also results from other DNA sequences found in this sample. The chain employs TRBV27 and TRBJ1-2; no clear D gene. The ends were cut back, 0 bases at V and 1 base at J, with 6 bases in the middle. Per germline, CDR1 MNHEY and CDR2 SMNVEV (reference sequence). This CDR3 contains 14 residues. The CDR3: CASSLSGYNYGYTF. The CDR3 nucleotides are TGTGCCAGCAGTTTATCCGGGTATAACTATGGCTACACCTTC.

The J gene is TRBJ2-3, the V gene TRBV6-1; D is possibly TRBD1 or TRBD2 (6 bases each). Trimming removed 1 base from V and 5 bases from J, with 19 bases in between. The length of the CDR3 is 17 residues. Germline V gene sequence: CDR1 MNHNS, CDR2 SASEGT. CDR3 sequence: CASSEGGRGLGGDTQYF. CDR3 DNA: TGTGCCAGCAGTGAAGGCGGCAGGGGCCTGGGGGGAGATACGCAGTATTTT.

The J gene is TRBJ2-7, the V gene TRBV7-2; D is unresolved. The CDR3 runs to 13 residues. V was clipped by 5 bases and J by 2 bases, with 10 bases between them. CDR1 and CDR2 from the germline V gene are SGHTA and FQGNSA. This CDR3 is CASSQLRPYEQYF. CDR3 sequence (DNA): TGTGCCAGCAGCCAACTCCGACCCTACGAGCAGTACTTC.

The chain employs TRBV4-1 and TRBJ2-7; unclear D gene. This CDR3 has 17 amino acids. Deletions cut 1 base from V and 0 bases from J, with 16 bases between. Per germline, CDR1 MGHRA and CDR2 YSYEKL. Here the CDR3 DNA reads TGCGCCAGCAGCCAAGCCATTAAAAGCGATACCTCCTACGAGCAGTACTTC. Residues: CASSQAIKSDTSYEQYF.

The chain is built from TRBV6-5 and TRBJ2-2; TRBD2 aligns across 7 bases. V shed 4 bases, J shed 7 bases, and the junction held 12 bases outside the gene matches. The CDR3 sequence is 16 residues long. Germline V CDR1 and CDR2: MNHEY, SVGAGI. The CDR3 region is CASSFVAGDVGGELFF. As DNA, the CDR3 is TGTGCCAGCAGTTTTGTCGCGGGAGACGTTGGCGGGGAGCTGTTTTTT.